A single sample is the source of the 28 T cell receptor beta chains below, sequenced in a study of T-cell memory formation after mild COVID-19. TCRdb used MiXCR to reprocess the 5' RACE reads, holding one entry per CDR3 protein. The data contain approximately 390,000 distinct CDR3 sequences, roughly 15% of them seen just once; the ten biggest clones take up roughly a fifth. The sample consisted of PBMCs or a T cell subset sorted from them (not recorded which). The receptors stem from a man younger than 30 who had mild COVID-19 (a few samples of this study predate the infection). Cell type and time point are not known.

The rearrangement links TRBV24-1 to TRBJ2-5; 11 positions agree with TRBD2. The CDR3 extends over 15 amino acids. The J segment lost 4 bases and the V segment lost 3 bases, leaving 3 bases of the junction unmatched. The germline V gene has CDR1 KGHDR and CDR2 SFDVKD. CDR3 DNA: TGTGCCACCAGTGATCCAACTAGCGGGGGAGAGACCCAGTACTTC. It encodes CATSDPTSGGETQYF.

This chain connects TRBV11-2 to TRBJ1-2; 7 nucleotides match TRBD1. Germline values: CDR1 SGHAT, CDR2 FQNNGV. The CDR3 spans 14 residues. The junction had 7 bases not matched to a gene; V was cut back by 5 bases and J by 4 bases. CDR3 nucleotides: TGTGCCAGCAGCGGTCGACAGGGATTCTATGGCTACACCTTC. Translated: CASSGRQGFYGYTF.

The chain employs TRBV9 and TRBJ2-3, with D perhaps given as TRBD1 or TRBD2 (6 bases each). Germline V lookup: CDR1 SGDLS, CDR2 YYNGEE. With 4 bases removed from V and 0 bases from J, the gap between germline ends came to 18 bases. This CDR3 region has 17 residues. CDR3 in DNA: TGTGCCAGCAGCCAAGAGGGGGGAGGAACTAGCACAGATACGCAGTATTTT. Translating it yields CASSQEGGGTSTDTQYF. The whole variable domain, remainder taken from reference TRBV9 and TRBJ2-3, is DSGVTQTPKHLITATGQRVTLRCSPRSGDLSVYWYQQSLDQGLQFLIQYYNGEERAKGNILERFSAQQFPDLHSELNLSSLELGDSALYFCASSQEGGGTSTDTQYFGPGTRLTVL.

The chain recombines TRBV6-5 with TRBJ2-5; 8 positions match TRBD1. CDR3 size: 15 residues. Germline CDR1 is MNHEY and CDR2 is SVGAGI. With V trimmed by 6 bases and J by 6 bases, 12 bases remained unmatched. The CDR3 DNA follows: TGTGCCAGCAGGCCACGGCCAGGGGGCTTGAAGACCCAGTACTTC. Protein: CASRPRPGGLKTQYF.

This clonotype was counted a few times. CDR3 residues: CASSSLTGGSDRGQPQHF. The CDR3 DNA is TGTGCCAGCAGTTCACTCACAGGGGGCTCGGATCGGGGACAGCCCCAGCATTTT. J is TRBJ1-5 and V is TRBV6-5; 9 bases line up with TRBD1. The trim removed 4 bases at V and 7 bases at J, leaving 17 bases unmatched. Germline CDR1 MNHEY, CDR2 SVGAGI. CDR3 length: 18 residues.

V gene TRBV15 combines with J gene TRBJ1-2; D perhaps matches TRBD1 (6 bases). The length of the CDR3 is 15 residues. The V gene's germline CDR1 is LNHNV and CDR2 YYDKDF (reference sequence). V gave up 0 bases and J gave up 4 bases, with 12 bases separating them. CDR3 sequence: CATSREAGEFYGYTF. CDR3 nucleotides: TGTGCCACCAGCAGAGAGGCAGGGGAGTTCTATGGCTACACCTTC.

The V call is TRBV29-1, the J call TRBJ1-2; maybe TRBD1 (5 bases). In germline, CDR1 is SQVTM, CDR2 ANQGSEA. This CDR3 has 11 amino acids. V dropped 7 bases and J dropped 3 bases, with 9 bases sitting between them. CDR3 amino acids: CSADSYYGYTF. The CDR3 nucleotides read TGCAGCGCCGACAGCTACTATGGCTACACCTTC.

CDR3 sequence (DNA): TGCAGTGCCCCCAAGACGAGGACCGGGGAGCTGTTTTTT. Translation: CSAPKTRTGELFF. The rearrangement uses TRBV20-1 and TRBJ2-2; no firm D call. The CDR3 extends over 13 amino acids. Trimming shortened V by 6 bases and J by 5 bases, and 13 bases separated the two germline ends. Germline CDR1 reads DFQATT; CDR2 reads SNEGSKA (reference sequence).

This clonotype appeared a few times. The genes are TRBV27 and TRBJ1-3, with D unresolved. This CDR3 is built from 16 residues. The germline V gene has CDR1 MNHEY and CDR2 SMNVEV (reference sequence). With 2 bases removed from V and 0 bases from J, the gap between germline ends came to 11 bases. The CDR3 DNA sequence: TGTGCCAGCAGTTTAACGCAGCCATTCTCTGGAAACACCATATATTTT. It encodes CASSLTQPFSGNTIYF.

This clonotype occurred many times. J is TRBJ2-5 and V is TRBV28, with TRBD2 identical over 10 bases. J lost 1 base, V lost 6 bases, and 5 bases had no gene match. Germline V gene data show CDR1 as MDHEN and CDR2 as SYDVKM. CDR3 size: 15 residues. This chain's CDR3 is CASRASGGSQETQYF. CDR3 DNA: TGTGCCAGCAGGGCTAGCGGGGGCTCCCAAGAGACCCAGTACTTC.

This clonotype has only a few counts. The V call is TRBV12-3 or TRBV12-4, the J call TRBJ1-3, with D unresolved. Trimming stripped 9 bases from V and 0 bases from J, with 6 bases between. The CDR3 length is 12 residues. The CDR3 region is CASESSGNTIYF. CDR3 nucleotide sequence: TGTGCCAGTGAGAGCTCTGGAAACACCATATATTTT.

This clonotype has ten or more counts. The chain joins TRBV12-3 or TRBV12-4 to TRBJ1-1; D gene ambiguous. Deletions cut 3 bases from V and 1 base from J, with 6 bases between. The CDR3 extends over 13 amino acids. The CDR3 nucleotides read TGTGCCAGCAGTTTCGGACGGAACACTGAAGCTTTCTTT. Protein sequence: CASSFGRNTEAFF.

This clonotype was seen a few times. The V and J genes are TRBV6-5 and TRBJ2-3; the D gene is possibly TRBD2 (5 bases). The CDR3 has 18 amino acids. V was pared by 0 bases and J by 6 bases, with 22 bases between. Germline assignment: CDR1 MNHEY and CDR2 SVGAGI. CDR3 residues: CASSYSNFRGRGSDTQYF. CDR3 nucleotides: TGTGCCAGCAGTTACTCGAATTTCCGGGGTAGAGGTTCGGATACGCAGTATTTT.

V gene TRBV27 combines with J gene TRBJ1-1; no clear D gene. Germline V gene sequence: CDR1 MNHEY, CDR2 SMNVEV (reference sequence). This CDR3 region has 12 residues. Between the trimmed V and J ends, which lost 0 bases and 10 bases, there was a span of 9 bases. The CDR3 sequence is CASSLSSGRAFF. As DNA, the CDR3 is TGTGCCAGCAGTTTATCCTCCGGGCGAGCTTTCTTT.

The chain joins TRBV12-3 or TRBV12-4 to TRBJ2-4; tentative D call: TRBD1 (5 bases). This CDR3 has 13 amino acids. Trimming removed 5 bases from V and 6 bases from J, with 11 bases in between. In DNA form, the CDR3 reads TGTGCCAGCAGTGGGGCCCACGGAAACATTCAGTACTTC. The encoded protein is CASSGAHGNIQYF.

The table lists this clonotype with a few counts. This chain links TRBV12-3 or TRBV12-4 with TRBJ1-5, with 8 bases fitting TRBD1. The CDR3 has 15 amino acids. With V trimmed by 5 bases and J by 2 bases, 5 bases remained unmatched. The chain's CDR3 is CASSRQGSGNQPQHF. CDR3 bases: TGTGCCAGCAGTCGACAGGGGTCCGGCAATCAGCCCCAGCATTTT.

V and J are TRBV7-2 and TRBJ2-5; D perhaps matches TRBD2 (6 bases). This CDR3 comprises 15 residues. CDR1 and CDR2 from the germline V gene are SGHTA and FQGNSA. Trimming left V 5 bases short and J 2 bases short, with 15 bases between. The CDR3 sequence is CASSRKWGVQETQYF. The CDR3 bases are TGTGCCAGCAGCCGAAAGTGGGGGGTACAAGAGACCCAGTACTTC.

The rearrangement joins TRBV7-9 to TRBJ1-1; 8 bases are shared with TRBD1. CDR1 and CDR2 from the germline V gene are SEHNR and FQNEAQ (reference sequence). CDR3 length: 14 residues. The trim removed 5 bases at V and 2 bases at J, leaving 4 bases unmatched. CDR3 nucleotide sequence: TGTGCCAGCAGCCAGGGGGCTTCAAACACTGAAGCTTTCTTT. Its translation: CASSQGASNTEAFF.

In this sample, this clonotype turned up a few times. This chain joins TRBV5-1 and TRBJ2-2; TRBD1 aligns across 8 bases. Trimming cost V 4 bases and J 3 bases; bases outside gene matches: 5. CDR3 length: 15 amino acids. From germline, CDR1 is SGHRS and CDR2 YFSETQ. CDR3 DNA sequence: TGCGCCAGCAGCATGGACAGGGAGGACACCGGGGAGCTGTTTTTT. Protein: CASSMDREDTGELFF.

The rearrangement joins TRBV7-2 to TRBJ1-2; D is unresolved. CDR3 length: 14 amino acids. Germline V gives CDR1 SGHTA, CDR2 FQGNSA. Trimming took 1 base from V and 8 from J, leaving 14 bases between them. CDR3 in amino acids: CASSLGAPLRGYTF. The CDR3 bases are TGTGCCAGCAGCTTAGGGGCACCCTTGAGGGGCTACACCTTC.

The chain couples TRBV4-1 to TRBJ1-5, with D maybe TRBD1 (6 bases). Germline values: CDR1 MGHRA, CDR2 YSYEKL. The CDR3 spans 15 residues. V was trimmed by 5 bases and J by 2 bases, leaving 13 bases between them. CDR3 in amino acids: CASSTREGGNQPQHF. In DNA form, the CDR3 reads TGCGCCAGCAGCACTCGGGAGGGGGGCAATCAGCCCCAGCATTTT.

This clonotype was observed a handful of times. The J gene is TRBJ2-1, the V gene TRBV5-1, with 8 bases matching TRBD2. CDR1 is SGHRS and CDR2 is YFSETQ in the germline V gene. The CDR3 runs to 15 residues. The junction had 9 bases not matched to a gene; V was cut back by 0 bases and J by 10 bases. The CDR3 DNA is TGCGCCAGCAGCTTGGCCTATCGGGGGGGCGAGGAGCAGTTCTTC. It codes for CASSLAYRGGEEQFF.

This clonotype has only one observation. V and J are TRBV3-1 and TRBJ1-4; 7 bases align to TRBD1. The V and J ends lost 3 bases and 5 bases, in that order; junction bases with no gene match: 9. CDR1 is LGHDT and CDR2 is YNNKEL in the germline V gene (reference sequence). The CDR3 length is 16 residues. The DNA of the CDR3 is TGTGCCAGCAGCCAGCCGGGGGCAGGGGGGAATGAAAAACTGTTTTTT. Encoded protein: CASSQPGAGGNEKLFF.

In its sample, this clonotype was seen a few times. The rearrangement joins TRBV12-3 or TRBV12-4 to TRBJ2-7; TRBD1 is a possible D gene (5 bases). This CDR3 is built from 15 residues. Trimming removed 2 bases from V and 3 bases from J, with 14 bases in between. The CDR3 reads CASSLSFRVIYEQYF. CDR3 DNA: TGTGCCAGCAGTTTATCATTCAGGGTTATCTACGAGCAGTACTTC.

As for this clonotype: The junction differs from germline at one of its ends, possibly a read error. V usage is TRBV2 and J usage is TRBJ1-1; 9 bases fit TRBD1. The CDR3 spans 12 residues. Germline CDR1 SNHLY, CDR2 FYNNEI. The CDR3 loop is CASSRFPGQGIF. CDR3 DNA: TGTGCCAGCAGTCGCTTTCCGGGACAGGGAATCTTT.

The rearrangement links TRBV18 to TRBJ2-7, with 9 bases matching TRBD1. V gave up 3 bases and J gave up 3 bases; unmatched junction bases: 3. The CDR3 runs 14 residues. Germline V gene data show CDR1 as KGHSH and CDR2 as LQKENI. CDR3 region: CASSPSGQGYEQYF. In nucleotides, the CDR3 is TGTGCCAGCTCACCTTCGGGACAGGGCTACGAGCAGTACTTC.

The table lists this clonotype with a few counts. V usage is TRBV4-2 and J usage is TRBJ1-6; no definite D call. The germline V and J ends were trimmed by 0 bases and 6 bases, with 9 bases remaining between them. Germline assignment: CDR1 LGHNA and CDR2 YNFKEQ. The CDR3 contains 15 residues. The CDR3 nucleotides are TGTGCCAGCAGCCAAGATCGGCAGCCTAATTCACCCCTCCACTTT. It yields the protein CASSQDRQPNSPLHF.

This clonotype showed up just a few times. The chain couples TRBV2 to TRBJ2-1, with 8 nucleotides matching TRBD2. Germline trimming cut 10 bases from V and 4 bases from J; bases unmatched to any gene: 9. The CDR3 sequence is 14 residues long. Germline V gene sequence: CDR1 SNHLY, CDR2 FYNNEI. CDR3 amino acids: CATSGGLGYNEQFF. CDR3 DNA sequence: TGTGCCACCTCGGGGGGGCTGGGGTACAATGAGCAGTTCTTC. Based on the CDR3 plus reference TRBV2 and TRBJ2-1, the full variable domain is EPEVTQTPSHQVTQMGQEVILRCVPISNHLYFYWYRQILGQKVEFLVSFYNNEISEKSEIFDDQFSVERPDGSNFTLKIRSTKLEDSAMYFCATSGGLGYNEQFFGPGTRLTVL.